This T cell receptor beta chain was recovered during a study of molecular identifiers for immune sequencing clone quantification. Study overall: In replicates, the authors split RNA from around 20,000 or 100,000 naive CD8 cells five ways and sequenced four. Study-wide results and limits: Clones that had above 20 RNA copies took up over 97% of effector molecules but under 1% in naive cells.

Many counts were recorded for this clonotype. No antigen is known for it. The CD8+CD4-CCR7+CD45RA+ phenotype defined the sorted naive CD8 T cells. Germline V gene sequence: CDR1 SGDLS, CDR2 YYNGEE. V lost 0 bases to trimming and J lost 5 bases; unmatched junction nucleotides: 6. The CDR3 totals 16 residues. Previously described methods with listed TCR primers produced the bulk TCR libraries. Using its own MiXCR run on the PCR reads, TCRdb lists one record per CDR3 protein. The sample gives approximately 500,000 distinct CDR3 sequences, roughly 26% of which show up once; just over 0.75% is in the top ten.

The chain links TRBV9 to TRBJ2-5; 11 bases match TRBD1. The sample taken for sequencing was naive CD8+ T cells from blood, with Jurkat cell RNA spiked in. This sample's subset: FACS-sorted CD8+CD4-CCR7+CD45RA+ naive T cells. This sequence was found in a human donor in good health. Some libraries in this study had Jurkat cell RNA spiked in. The CDR3 reads CASSVGTGGYGETQYF. Here the CDR3 DNA reads TGTGCCAGCAGCGTAGGGACAGGGGGCTACGGGGAGACCCAGTACTTC.